This T cell receptor beta chain was sequenced in a study of regulatory T cells in long-lasting Graves disease. Study conclusions and caveats: Persistent disease preferred TRBV28, TRBJ1-2 and TRBJ2-5; new disease, TRBV20-1 and TRBJ2-1. Reduced TCR diversity was observed in persistent Graves' patients versus newly diagnosed patients.

V dropped 3 bases and J dropped 1 base, with 7 bases sitting between them. Germline values: CDR1 LGHDT, CDR2 YNNKEL (reference sequence). The CDR3 extends over 15 amino acids. The time point denotes: newly diagnosed GD, antithyroid drugs for less than 3 months. TCR sequences were obtained from RNA taken from PBMCs. An approximately 10-milliliter sample of peripheral blood was drawn into EDTA tubes. In building TCR beta libraries, iRepertoire HTBI primers were used together with Arm-PCR of CDR3 regions. TCRdb recomputed calls from the multiplex PCR reads with MiXCR, one row per CDR3 protein. The table has about 220,000 distinct CDR3 sequences, approximately 18% seen once. This clonotype was counted between two and nine times. The antigen is undetermined. This sample also belongs to another study, concerning T cells in Graves' hyperthyroidism and ophthalmopathy.

This chain uses TRBV3-1 with TRBJ2-6; maybe TRBD2 (5 bases). The input for sequencing was peripheral blood mononuclear cells (PBMCs), taken at new diagnosis, from a patient treated with antithyroid drugs. The receptor's source is a woman aged 25 to 39 with Graves disease. Here the CDR3 DNA reads TGTGCCAGCAGCCACGGGATATCTGGGGCCAACGTCCTGACTTTC. Amino acids: CASSHGISGANVLTF.